A single sample gave rise to the 27 T cell receptor beta chains below, sequenced in a study of blood T cell repertoires in COVID-19 (dated by TCRdb to 2018 to 2020). To prepare the library, the immunoSEQ multiplex PCR assay was applied. TCRdb's version of the immuneACCESS table is confined to in-frame rearrangements and falls short of the full clone set. An unresolved V gene accounts for under half of the shortfall where checked; the remainder is of unknown origin. This sample gives 200,000 to 250,000 clones in total; around nine tenths of them show up just once. The top ten clonotypes cover over 4% of the sample. Sample: PBMCs or T cells enriched from blood (not recorded which). The receptors come from a woman aged 25 to 45 who had recovered from COVID-19.

CDR3 sequence: CASSEIAGGGETQYF. CDR3 bases: TGTGCCAGCTCAGAGATAGCGGGAGGGGGAGAGACCCAGTACTTC. This chain links TRBV2 with TRBJ2-5, with 11 nucleotides matching TRBD2. Germline V gives CDR1 SNHLY, CDR2 FYNNEI. The CDR3 loop spans 15 amino acids. V lost 8 bases, J lost 4 bases, and 9 bases stayed unmatched.

The CDR3 loop is CASSPLGSGASYEQYF. The CDR3 DNA reads TGTGCCAGCAGCCCTCTGGGTAGCGGGGCTTCCTACGAGCAGTACTTC. This chain links TRBV7-8 with TRBJ2-7; 8 bases are shared with TRBD2. Germline CDR1 reads SGHVS; CDR2 reads FQNEAQ. The V and J ends lost 5 bases and 1 base, in that order; junction bases with no gene match: 10. CDR3 size: 16 residues.

The chain recombines TRBV19 with TRBJ2-7; 7 bases match TRBD1. The trim removed 4 bases at V and 1 base at J, leaving 7 bases unmatched. CDR3 size: 15 residues. Per the germline V gene, CDR1 is LNHDA and CDR2 is SQIVND (reference sequence). CDR3 nucleotide sequence: TGTGCCAGTAGTAAAGTTCGGGACAGATCCTACGAGCAGTACTTC. This sequence encodes CASSKVRDRSYEQYF. The variable domain in full, with the rest retrieved from reference TRBV19 and TRBJ2-7, is DGGITQSPKYLFRKEGQNVTLSCEQNLNHDAMYWYRQDPGQGLRLIYYSQIVNDFQKGDIAEGYSVSREKKESFPLTVTSAQKNPTAFYLCASSKVRDRSYEQYFGPGTRLTVT.

The genes are TRBV7-6 and TRBJ2-1; perhaps TRBD2 as D (7 bases). The CDR3 runs 16 residues. The germline CDR1 and CDR2 sequences are SGHVS and FNYEAQ. Trimming cost V 1 base and J 4 bases, with 14 bases left between them. CDR3 DNA: TGTGCCAGCAGCTTAGATTCGGGGGGCGCTTACAATGAGCAGTTCTTC. This sequence encodes CASSLDSGGAYNEQFF.

The rearrangement uses TRBV24-1 and TRBJ1-2; TRBD1 agrees at 12 bases. Trimming at V came to 5 bases and at J to 4 bases, leaving 4 bases not matched to a gene. CDR3 length: 15 amino acids. The V gene's germline CDR1 is KGHDR and CDR2 SFDVKD. Here the CDR3 DNA reads TGTGCCACCAGTGGGGGACAGGGGGCAATCTATGGCTACACCTTC. This encodes CATSGGQGAIYGYTF.

In this sample, this clone turned up once. V usage is TRBV27 and J usage is TRBJ1-5; 8 positions match TRBD1. The ends lost 6 bases at V and 4 bases at J; junction bases unmatched: 8. Germline V gene lookup returns CDR1 MNHEY and CDR2 SMNVEV (reference sequence). CDR3 length equals 15 residues. The DNA of the CDR3 is TGTGCCAGCAGCCCCATGGACAGGGTTAATCAGCCCCAGCATTTT. It yields the protein CASSPMDRVNQPQHF.

V is TRBV28 and J is TRBJ2-1, with D uncertain. V lost 6 bases and J lost 5, with 20 bases in between. This CDR3 is 16 amino acids long. Germline loops: CDR1 MDHEN, CDR2 SYDVKM. Written as DNA, the CDR3 is TGTGCCAGCAGCCGTCCCGGCCTGCGGCCGAACAATGAGCAGTTCTTC. Amino acid sequence: CASSRPGLRPNNEQFF.

The chain recombines TRBV30 with TRBJ2-6, with 8 bases lining up with TRBD1. The CDR3 length is 14 residues. Per the germline V gene, CDR1 is GTSNPN and CDR2 is SVGIG (reference sequence). CDR3 region: CAWDRSSGANVLTF. In nucleotides, the CDR3 is TGTGCTTGGGACAGGAGCTCTGGGGCCAACGTCCTGACTTTC. The full variable domain, its missing parts supplied by reference TRBV30 and TRBJ2-6, is SQTIHQWPATLVQPVGSPLSLECTVEGTSNPNLYWYRQAAGRGLQLLFYSVGIGQISSEVPQNLSASRPQDRQFILSSKKLLLSDSGFYLCAWDRSSGANVLTFGAGSRLTVL.

This chain uses TRBV19 with TRBJ1-5, with 7 bases lining up with TRBD1. The CDR3 runs 17 residues. Per the germline V gene, CDR1 is LNHDA and CDR2 is SQIVND (reference sequence). V dropped 5 bases and J dropped 3; count of bases not matched to a gene: 13. The CDR3 sequence is CASSSMFRDRYNQPQHF. The CDR3 coding sequence is TGTGCCAGTAGTTCGATGTTCCGGGACAGATACAATCAGCCCCAGCATTTT.

J is TRBJ1-6 and V is TRBV7-2, with TRBD1 matching over 10 bases. Germline loops: CDR1 SGHTA, CDR2 FQGNSA. The CDR3 has 16 residues. V shed 4 bases and J 9 bases; nucleotides not matched to a gene: 9. The CDR3 nucleotides read TGTGCCAGCAGCTACCGGACAGGGGGAATGGGTTCACCCCTCCACTTT. Residues: CASSYRTGGMGSPLHF.

This clone was counted a few times. J is TRBJ2-2 and V is TRBV4-2; TRBD2 matches 8 bases. The CDR3 covers 15 residues. Germline assignment: CDR1 LGHNA and CDR2 YNFKEQ. With 3 bases clipped from V and 4 bases from J, the junction kept 4 bases outside the gene matches. DNA for the CDR3: TGTGCCAGCAGCCAGGCTAGCGGGCCCACCGGGGAGCTGTTTTTT. Amino acids: CASSQASGPTGELFF.

This sequence joins TRBV19 and TRBJ1-1; D is possibly TRBD1 (6 bases). This CDR3 contains 15 residues. Trimming took off 4 bases at V and 4 bases at J, with 16 bases between the two ends. Germline CDR1 and CDR2: LNHDA and SQIVND (reference sequence). CDR3 amino acids: CASSTTGRGSTEAFF. CDR3 bases: TGTGCCAGTAGTACGACAGGTCGAGGGAGCACTGAAGCTTTCTTT.

The chain recombines TRBV19 with TRBJ2-7; D is possibly TRBD1 (5 bases). The CDR3 runs 14 residues. Germline assignment: CDR1 LNHDA and CDR2 SQIVND (reference sequence). V was shortened by 5 bases and J by 4 bases, with 15 bases between the two germline ends. The CDR3 region is CASSPQNGAYEQYF. CDR3 in DNA: TGTGCCAGTAGTCCACAAAATGGGGCGTACGAGCAGTACTTC.

V usage is TRBV2 and J usage is TRBJ1-5, with D possibly being TRBD1 (5 bases). The V end was cut by 7 bases, the J end by 0 bases, with 13 bases between. This CDR3 comprises 15 residues. The germline gives CDR1 SNHLY, CDR2 FYNNEI. The CDR3 DNA reads as TGTGCCAGCATACGGACACAATATAGCAATCAGCCCCAGCATTTT. It codes for CASIRTQYSNQPQHF.

The rearrangement links TRBV11-2 to TRBJ2-1, with a possible D match to TRBD2 (5 bases). CDR1 and CDR2 (germline): SGHAT, FQNNGV. The CDR3 is made up of 15 amino acids. Trimming pared 3 bases from V and 4 bases from J, leaving 13 bases between. The chain's CDR3 is CASSFSGNLYNEQFF. In DNA form, the CDR3 reads TGTGCCAGCAGCTTTTCCGGGAATCTATACAATGAGCAGTTCTTC.

The genes are TRBV6-5 and TRBJ1-1; 7 bases line up with TRBD1. The CDR3 extends over 15 amino acids. Per the germline V gene, CDR1 is MNHEY and CDR2 is SVGAGI. Trimming removed 2 bases from V and 4 bases from J; junction bases left unmatched: 7. CDR3 residues: CASSYGWDSGTEAFF. In DNA, the CDR3 is TGTGCCAGCAGTTACGGTTGGGACAGTGGCACTGAAGCTTTCTTT.

This rearrangement joins TRBV19 to TRBJ1-2; D may be TRBD1 (5 bases). Trimming cost V 3 bases and J 6 bases, with 14 bases left between them. CDR1 is LNHDA and CDR2 is SQIVND in the germline V gene (reference sequence). The CDR3 runs 14 residues. Here the CDR3 DNA reads TGTGCCAGTAGTATTCGTACGACAGTAGATGGCTACACCTTC. Translation gives CASSIRTTVDGYTF.

The V and J genes are TRBV6-2 or TRBV6-3 and TRBJ1-5; 8 nucleotides match TRBD1. V shed 5 bases and J 11 bases; nucleotides not matched to a gene: 8. The CDR3 length is 13 residues. Germline-derived CDR1 and CDR2 are MNHEY and SVGEGT. The CDR3 DNA reads TGTGCCAGCAGTACCCCAGACAGGGGAGCCCAGCATTTT. Translation: CASSTPDRGAQHF.

The chain couples TRBV28 to TRBJ1-5, with a tentative D call TRBD1 (5 bases). V lost 2 bases to trimming and J lost 3 bases, with 14 bases between them. The CDR3 is 16 amino acids. Germline V gene sequence: CDR1 MDHEN, CDR2 SYDVKM. In nucleotides, the CDR3 is TGTGCCAGCAGTTTAAGTGTATCAGGGTTCAATCAGCCCCAGCATTTT. Encoded protein: CASSLSVSGFNQPQHF.

The chain carries TRBV2 and TRBJ2-7; D possibly corresponds to TRBD2 (5 bases). This CDR3 contains 15 residues. Germline lookup yields CDR1 SNHLY and CDR2 FYNNEI. V gave up 2 bases and J gave up 2 bases, with 13 bases separating them. Written as DNA, the CDR3 is TGTGCCAGCAGTGAACAGCGGACTCAAGCCTACGAGCAGTACTTC. As protein: CASSEQRTQAYEQYF.

This chain uses TRBV6-2 or TRBV6-3 with TRBJ1-3; weak D call: TRBD1 (6 bases). The germline V gene encodes CDR1 MNHEY and CDR2 SVGEGT. Deletions cut 4 bases from V and 0 bases from J, with 16 bases between. This CDR3 comprises 17 residues. CDR3 DNA sequence: TGTGCCAGCAGTTCGCGACAGGACTCTAGCTCTGGAAACACCATATATTTT. This sequence encodes CASSSRQDSSSGNTIYF.

This rearrangement joins TRBV30 to TRBJ1-6; 7 positions match TRBD1. Losses at the gene ends were 3 bases for V and 6 bases for J; bases not matched to a gene: 5. The CDR3 has 14 amino acids. CDR1 GTSNPN and CDR2 SVGIG come from the germline V gene (reference sequence). CDR3 in amino acids: CAWSEGASNSPLHF. The CDR3 DNA is TGTGCCTGGAGCGAGGGGGCTAGTAATTCACCCCTCCACTTT. Full variable domain (missing parts from reference TRBV30 and TRBJ1-6): SQTIHQWPATLVQPVGSPLSLECTVEGTSNPNLYWYRQAAGRGLQLLFYSVGIGQISSEVPQNLSASRPQDRQFILSSKKLLLSDSGFYLCAWSEGASNSPLHFGNGTRLTVT.

The chain is built from TRBV15 and TRBJ2-3; the D is unclear. From germline, CDR1 is LNHNV and CDR2 YYDKDF (reference sequence). CDR3 length: 15 residues. Trimming stripped 1 base from V and 1 base from J, with 9 bases between. In DNA form, the CDR3 reads TGTGCCACCAGCAGAGTAATCGTTGGCACAGATACGCAGTATTTT. It yields the protein CATSRVIVGTDTQYF.

This chain links TRBV3-1 (or the pseudogene TRBV3-2) with TRBJ1-1, with TRBD1 as a possible D gene (5 bases). The V end lost 8 bases, the J end lost 4 bases, and 14 bases lay between the germline ends. The germline V gene has CDR1 LGHDT and CDR2 YNNKEL (reference sequence). The CDR3 length is 13 residues. The CDR3 nucleotides are TGTGCCAGCGGGCTGACAGCTGGCACTGAAGCTTTCTTT. This gives the protein CASGLTAGTEAFF.

This clone was recorded only once. The chain uses TRBV7-2 and TRBJ2-2; D uncertain. Trimming left V 2 bases short and J 5 bases short, with 6 bases between. The germline V gene has CDR1 SGHTA and CDR2 FQGNSA. This CDR3 comprises 13 residues. The CDR3 is CASSLRYTGELFF. The CDR3 DNA sequence: TGTGCCAGCAGCTTACGGTATACCGGGGAGCTGTTTTTT. Looking up the rest from reference TRBV7-2 and TRBJ2-2 gives the full variable domain: GAGVSQSPSNKVTEKGKDVELRCDPISGHTALYWYRQSLGQGLEFLIYFQGNSAPDKSGLPSDRFSAERTGGSVSTLTIQRTQQEDSAVYLCASSLRYTGELFFGEGSRLTVL.

The DNA of the CDR3 is TGTGCCAGCAGCCACCCGACAGGGAACTACAATGAGCAGTTCTTC. Protein sequence: CASSHPTGNYNEQFF. This chain links TRBV7-8 with TRBJ2-1; TRBD1 agrees at 7 bases. The CDR3 runs 15 residues. Germline V CDR1 and CDR2: SGHVS, FQNEAQ. With 5 bases clipped from V and 3 bases from J, the junction kept 7 bases outside the gene matches. Drawing the rest from reference TRBV7-8 and TRBJ2-1, the complete variable domain is GAGVSQSPRYKVAKRGQDVALRCDPISGHVSLFWYQQALGQGPEFLTYFQNEAQLDKSGLPSDRFFAERPEGSVSTLKIQRTQQEDSAVYLCASSHPTGNYNEQFFGPGTRLTVL.

On this clone: Within the sample, other DNA sequences also encode this same CDR3. This chain's CDR3 is CASSVVGQGAEAFF. In nucleotides, the CDR3 is TGTGCCAGCAGCGTAGTGGGACAGGGTGCTGAAGCTTTCTTT. The V call is TRBV9, the J call TRBJ1-1; TRBD1 aligns across 9 bases. Germline V gene sequence: CDR1 SGDLS, CDR2 YYNGEE. The CDR3 runs to 14 residues. V lost 0 bases to trimming and J lost 6 bases; unmatched junction nucleotides: 3.